The entry below gives a single T cell receptor beta chain sequence along with its context. This sample stems from a study of shared clonotypes between healthy human individuals. The method was immunoSEQ multiplex PCR; TCRdb's version includes in-frame clones alone and lacks a portion of them. Seen here are roughly 640,000 clones, around 67% observed once, and the top ten hold 1.5% to 2%. CDR1 is SGDLS and CDR2 is YYNGEE in the germline V gene. The CDR3 length is 15 residues. V lost 2 bases, J lost 1 base, and 4 bases stayed unmatched. This clonotype originated in a woman aged 25 to 45 in good health. J is TRBJ2-3 and V is TRBV9, with TRBD2 identical over 7 bases. Sequencing was performed on memory CD4+ T cells sorted from blood. Subset meaning: CD45RA-negative fraction. The CDR3 DNA reads as TGTGCCAGCAGCGTTCTGGGGGGGGGCACAGATACGCAGTATTTT. Encoded protein: CASSVLGGGTDTQYF.